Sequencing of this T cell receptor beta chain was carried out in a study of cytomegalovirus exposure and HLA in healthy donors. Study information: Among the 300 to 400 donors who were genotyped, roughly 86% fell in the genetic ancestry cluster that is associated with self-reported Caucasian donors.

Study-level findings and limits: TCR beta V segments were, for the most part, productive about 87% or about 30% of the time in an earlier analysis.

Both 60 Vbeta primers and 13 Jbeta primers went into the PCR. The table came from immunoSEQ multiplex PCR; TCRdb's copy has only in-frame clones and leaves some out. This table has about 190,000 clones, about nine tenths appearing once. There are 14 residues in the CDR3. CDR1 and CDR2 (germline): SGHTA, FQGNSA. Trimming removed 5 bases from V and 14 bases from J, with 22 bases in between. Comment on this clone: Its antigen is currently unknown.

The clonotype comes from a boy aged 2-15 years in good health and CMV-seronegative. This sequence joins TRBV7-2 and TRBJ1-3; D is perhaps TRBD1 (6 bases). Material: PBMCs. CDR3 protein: CASSTKNTGTFVYF. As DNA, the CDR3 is TGTGCCAGCAGCACGAAGAACACCGGGACATTCGTATATTTT.